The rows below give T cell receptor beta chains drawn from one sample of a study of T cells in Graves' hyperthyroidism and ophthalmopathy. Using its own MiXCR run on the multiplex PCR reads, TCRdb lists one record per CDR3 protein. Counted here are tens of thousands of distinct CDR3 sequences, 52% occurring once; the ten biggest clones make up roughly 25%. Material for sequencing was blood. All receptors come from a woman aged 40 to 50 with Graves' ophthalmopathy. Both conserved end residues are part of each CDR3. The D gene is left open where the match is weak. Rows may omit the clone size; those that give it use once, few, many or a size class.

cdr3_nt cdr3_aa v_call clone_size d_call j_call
TGTGCCAGCGGTACTTCGGGCAGCAATCAGCCCCAGCATTTT CASGTSGSNQPQHF TRBV12-3/TRBV12-4 many - TRBJ1-5
TGTGCCAGTCGGAACAGGGGCTCCAACTATGGCTACACCTTC CASRNRGSNYGYTF TRBV19 - TRBD1 TRBJ1-2
TGTGCCACCAGTGATTTGAGGACAGACAATCAGCCCCAGCATTTT CATSDLRTDNQPQHF TRBV24-1 medium-sized - TRBJ1-5
TGTGCCAGCAGCCAGACTAGCGGGTCTATCGGGGAGCTGTTTTTT CASSQTSGSIGELFF TRBV9 - TRBD2 TRBJ2-2
TGCAGTGCTAGATCGGGGGGGCGGCTTGAGCAGTTCTTC CSARSGGRLEQFF TRBV20-1 - TRBD2 TRBJ2-1
TGCGCCAGCAGCCAAGATGCGGGGTTCGATCGGCCCCAGCATTTT CASSQDAGFDRPQHF TRBV4-3 - - TRBJ1-5
TGCAGCGCTAGAGATGGGGGCAATCAGCCCCAGCATTTT CSARDGGNQPQHF TRBV20-1 - - TRBJ1-5
TGCAGTGCCTTTCCCCTGGGACAGGGAAACACCGGGGAGCTGTTTTTT CSAFPLGQGNTGELFF TRBV20-1 many TRBD1 TRBJ2-2
TGTGCCAGCAGCCCTATGGGGGATCAGCCCCAGCATTTT CASSPMGDQPQHF TRBV7-9 many - TRBJ1-5
TGTGCCAGCAGTGATGTTCTTGCGCTGCCCCAGCATTTT CASSDVLALPQHF TRBV6-1 many - TRBJ1-5
TGTGCCAGCAGTATGTCAGGGGTATCCTACGAGCAGTACTTC CASSMSGVSYEQYF TRBV2 medium-sized - TRBJ2-7
TGTGCCAGTAGTAGCCCTAGCCCATACACCGGGGAGCTGTTTTTT CASSSPSPYTGELFF TRBV19 many - TRBJ2-2
TGTGCCAGCAGGAAATTGGACATCTCCTACGAGCAGTACTTC CASRKLDISYEQYF TRBV2 medium-sized - TRBJ2-7
TGTGCCAGCAGCCGGACTAGCGGCTACGAGCAGTACTTC CASSRTSGYEQYF TRBV4-2 once TRBD2 TRBJ2-7
TGCGCCAGCAGCCAAGATGCGGGAGCGAGCGGGGAGCTGTTTTTT CASSQDAGASGELFF TRBV4-1 many TRBD2 TRBJ2-2
TGTGCCAGCAGTGAAGGGGAGGAGACCCAGTACTTC CASSEGEETQYF TRBV6-1 once - TRBJ2-5
TGTGCCAGCAGCCCGGCCGTAACAGGGCCACAAGAGACCCAGTACTTC CASSPAVTGPQETQYF TRBV5-4 many - TRBJ2-5
TGTGCCAGCAGCCTAGGGTCGGGCAGACAAGAGGAGACCCAGTACTTC CASSLGSGRQEETQYF TRBV7-6 many - TRBJ2-5
TGTGCCAGCAGCCCCGATCCCCGTCGAGGGGCGAGGGGCTACACCTTC CASSPDPRRGARGYTF TRBV9 many - TRBJ1-2
TGTGCCAGCAGGTTTGCTGGGGCCGGACATTCACCCCTCCACTTT CASRFAGAGHSPLHF TRBV2 - - TRBJ1-6
TGTGCCAGCAGTCTCCTAGCGGCGAACACCGGGGAGCAGTACTTC CASSLLAANTGEQYF TRBV11-3 - TRBD2 TRBJ2-7
TGTGCCAGCACCAAGGGACAGTATTTCGAAAGTGGGTCCTACGAGCAGTACTTC CASTKGQYFESGSYEQYF TRBV5-5 many TRBD1 TRBJ2-7
TGTGCCAGCAGCCAAGGGAGGGTACGGACCGGGGAGCTGTTTTTT CASSQGRVRTGELFF TRBV14 many - TRBJ2-2
TGTGCCAGTAGTATTCTAGCGTGCTCCTACGAGCAGTACTTC CASSILACSYEQYF TRBV19 - - TRBJ2-7
TGTGCCAGCGACCCCTGGGGGAGCAATGGCTACACCTTC CASDPWGSNGYTF TRBV9 once - TRBJ1-2